This is a list of T cell receptor beta chains from one sample in a study of shared T cell receptors in the human thymus. Profiling relied on immunoSEQ multiplex PCR, and the TCRdb table lists in-frame clones only, not all of them. The repertoire holds some 640,000 clones, with around 87% as singletons. This same sample was also taken into another study, of human thymus T cells.

Input material: thymocytes. These receptors all stem from a boy under two years old with a congenital heart defect. The CDR3 runs from the conserved cysteine through the conserved F or W. Fields, in order: D gene, J gene, V gene, CDR3 protein, CDR3 DNA. The D gene is left open where the match is weak.

D: NA
J: TRBJ1-5
V: TRBV6-5
CDR3: CASSYSSSHQPQHF
DNA: TGTGCCAGCAGTTACTCATCGAGCCATCAGCCCCAGCATTTT

D: NA
J: TRBJ1-3
V: TRBV4-3
CDR3: CASSQGKRSSSGNTIYF
DNA: TGCGCCAGCAGCCAAGGGAAGAGGTCCTCCTCTGGAAACACCATATATTTT

D: NA
J: TRBJ2-1
V: TRBV7-2
CDR3: CASSLAPLDSLREQFF
DNA: TGTGCCAGCAGCTTAGCGCCCCTGGATAGCCTTAGGGAGCAGTTCTTC

D: TRBD2
J: TRBJ2-7
V: TRBV28
CDR3: CASSSSGREGYEQYF
DNA: TGTGCCAGCAGCTCTAGCGGGAGAGAGGGCTACGAGCAGTACTTC

D: NA
J: TRBJ2-1
V: TRBV29-1
CDR3: CSVLGARDNEQFF
DNA: TGCAGCGTTCTTGGGGCCAGGGACAATGAGCAGTTCTTC

D: TRBD2
J: TRBJ2-1
V: TRBV15
CDR3: CATSRGIGSGVYNEQFF
DNA: TGTGCCACCAGCAGAGGGATAGGAAGCGGGGTCTACAATGAGCAGTTCTTC

D: TRBD1
J: TRBJ2-1
V: TRBV2
CDR3: CASGGRDREGGSYNEQFF
DNA: TGTGCCAGCGGGGGTAGGGACAGGGAAGGAGGGTCGTACAATGAGCAGTTCTTC

D: TRBD1
J: TRBJ1-3
V: TRBV4-3
CDR3: CASSQDLADRGLIDTIYF
DNA: TGCGCCAGCAGCCAAGATCTGGCGGACAGGGGGCTTATAGACACCATATATTTT

D: NA
J: TRBJ2-3
V: TRBV9
CDR3: CASSVVGRAIGGTDTQYF
DNA: TGTGCCAGCAGCGTAGTAGGGCGGGCGATCGGCGGCACAGATACGCAGTATTTT

D: TRBD1
J: TRBJ1-5
V: TRBV27
CDR3: CASSLTGNQPQHF
DNA: TGTGCCAGCAGTTTGACAGGGAACCAGCCCCAGCATTTT

D: NA
J: TRBJ2-7
V: TRBV5-4
CDR3: CASSLYLSPVGYEQYF
DNA: TGTGCCAGCAGCTTGTATCTGTCCCCGGTCGGCTACGAGCAGTACTTC

D: NA
J: TRBJ2-7
V: TRBV7-6
CDR3: CASSLGWDKAYEQYF
DNA: TGTGCCAGCAGCTTAGGATGGGACAAAGCCTACGAGCAGTACTTC

D: NA
J: TRBJ1-1
V: TRBV7-9
CDR3: CASSPLLRDSTEAFF
DNA: TGTGCCAGCAGCCCCCTGTTACGGGATAGCACTGAAGCTTTCTTT

D: TRBD1
J: TRBJ2-3
V: TRBV5-4
CDR3: CASSGGTGAFLDTQYF
DNA: TGTGCCAGCAGCGGAGGGACAGGGGCCTTTCTAGATACGCAGTATTTT

D: TRBD1
J: TRBJ1-1
V: TRBV13
CDR3: CASSFPPDRASSGAFF
DNA: TGTGCCAGCAGCTTCCCTCCTGACAGGGCCTCCTCTGGGGCTTTCTTT

D: TRBD2
J: TRBJ2-3
V: TRBV27
CDR3: CACQRASGGANVPDTQYF
DNA: TGTGCCTGTCAACGAGCTAGCGGGGGGGCGAACGTCCCAGATACGCAGTATTTT

D: TRBD2
J: TRBJ2-1
V: TRBV27
CDR3: CASSFIGGLAGGPEQFF
DNA: TGTGCCAGCAGTTTTATAGGAGGTCTAGCGGGAGGGCCTGAGCAGTTCTTC

D: TRBD2
J: TRBJ2-7
V: TRBV6-6
CDR3: CASSYLAGGKVYF
DNA: TGTGCCAGCAGTTACCTAGCGGGAGGCAAGGTGTACTTC

D: NA
J: TRBJ2-7
V: TRBV25-1
CDR3: CASSRGYEQYF
DNA: TGTGCCAGCAGTAGGGGTTACGAGCAGTACTTC

D: NA
J: TRBJ2-3
V: TRBV12-5
CDR3: CASGLLGEGSADTQYF
DNA: TGTGCTAGTGGTTTGCTCGGCGAGGGTTCCGCAGATACGCAGTATTTT

D: NA
J: TRBJ1-2
V: TRBV27
CDR3: CASSLFAGSNGYTF
DNA: TGTGCCAGCAGTTTATTTGCAGGGTCCAATGGCTACACCTTC